Below are 25 T cell receptor beta chains sequenced from a single sample in a study of early T cells in non-severe SARS-CoV-2 infection (dated by TCRdb to about 2021). The library relied on 5' RACE. Sequencing relied on a NextSeq 500. In TCRdb, the public reads were trimmed at Q25 with fastp and aligned with MiXCR, with productive beta chains retained. Identical CDR3 proteins give one entry, which carries the most common genes and DNA. In this sample the table shows tens of thousands of distinct CDR3 sequences, roughly a tenth of which occur a single time. The ten biggest clones cover 5% to 6.5% of the sample. This sample comprised whole blood, obtained at baseline. The receptors here all came from an adult who was a healthcare worker with PCR-confirmed SARS-CoV-2 infection or an uninfected control (not recorded which).

This chain joins TRBV7-8 and TRBJ2-2, with TRBD2 matching over 11 bases. The CDR3 consists of 19 residues. Germline assignment: CDR1 SGHVS and CDR2 FQNEAQ. V lost 3 bases to trimming and J lost 1 base; unmatched junction nucleotides: 10. In DNA, the CDR3 is TGTGCCAGCAGCTTTTCTAGCGGGAGGCCCCTTCAGAACACCGGGGAGCTGTTTTTT. Residues: CASSFSSGRPLQNTGELFF.

The sample holds many counts of this clonotype. The chain joins TRBV5-1 to TRBJ2-1; D remains ambiguous. CDR3 size: 13 residues. Per germline, CDR1 SGHRS and CDR2 YFSETQ. With 4 bases removed from V and 1 base from J, the gap between germline ends came to 6 bases. This chain's CDR3 is CASSLPSYNEQFF. The CDR3, as DNA: TGCGCCAGCAGCCTCCCTTCCTACAATGAGCAGTTCTTC.

In this sample, this clonotype turned up many times. CDR3 DNA: TGCAGCGTTGATCGCGACGTCGACTATGGCTACACCTTC. Amino acid sequence: CSVDRDVDYGYTF. The chain links TRBV29-1 to TRBJ1-2, with unresolved D. This CDR3 region has 13 residues. The germline gives CDR1 SQVTM, CDR2 ANQGSEA. Trimming pared 3 bases from V and 3 bases from J, leaving 11 bases between. Full variable domain (outside the CDR3, taken from reference TRBV29-1 and TRBJ1-2): SAVISQKPSRDICQRGTSLTIQCQVDSQVTMMFWYRQQPGQSLTLIATANQGSEATYESGFVIDKFPISRPNLTFSTLTVSNMSPEDSSIYLCSVDRDVDYGYTFGSGTRLTVV.

The J gene is TRBJ2-5, the V gene TRBV7-8; D perhaps matches TRBD1 (5 bases). The CDR3 sequence is 14 residues long. Germline V CDR1 and CDR2: SGHVS, FQNEAQ. The V end was cut by 5 bases, the J end by 1 base, with 11 bases between. CDR3 region: CASSQDNSQETQYF. CDR3 bases: TGTGCCAGCAGCCAGGACAATTCCCAAGAGACCCAGTACTTC.

This clonotype showed up many times. The chain employs TRBV6-5 and TRBJ1-6; possible D gene TRBD1, 5 bases. The V gene lost 6 bases and the J gene lost 10 bases, with 16 bases spanning the gap. Germline values: CDR1 MNHEY, CDR2 SVGAGI. This CDR3 region has 14 residues. The CDR3 here is CASSQEGRFSPLHF. The CDR3 region has the DNA TGTGCCAGCAGCCAAGAGGGGAGGTTCTCACCCCTCCACTTT.

The table lists this clonotype with many counts. The V call is TRBV29-1, the J call TRBJ2-1, with a tentative D call TRBD2 (7 bases). Looked up from germline, CDR1 is SQVTM and CDR2 is ANQGSEA. There are 15 residues in the CDR3. V lost 8 bases and J lost 3, with 20 bases in between. CDR3 loop: CSPWGGGRGYNEQFF. DNA of the CDR3: TGCAGCCCCTGGGGGGGCGGGAGAGGCTACAATGAGCAGTTCTTC.

Ten or more counts support this clonotype. The genes are TRBV18 and TRBJ2-1, with 11 bases aligning to TRBD2. CDR1 is KGHSH and CDR2 is LQKENI in the germline V gene. J gave up 6 bases and V 4 bases, and 11 bases lay outside the gene matches. This CDR3 contains 17 residues. CDR3 DNA sequence: TGTGCCAGCTCACGAATACTAGCGGGAGCCTCGGCCAATGAGCAGTTCTTC. Amino acid sequence: CASSRILAGASANEQFF.

At least ten counts were recorded for this clonotype. The gene calls are TRBV11-2 and TRBJ2-7; 9 nucleotides agree with TRBD1. From germline, CDR1 is SGHAT and CDR2 FQNNGV. V was clipped by 5 bases and J by 0 bases; unmatched bases: 8. This CDR3 has 16 residues. DNA for the CDR3: TGTGCCAGCAGCGAACCGGGACAGGGCGCCTCCTACGAGCAGTACTTC. Amino acids: CASSEPGQGASYEQYF.

The chain has TRBV11-2 and TRBJ2-3, with 10 bases fitting TRBD1. Germline V CDR1 and CDR2: SGHAT, FQNNGV. The CDR3 spans 14 residues. Germline trimming cut 8 bases from V and 8 bases from J; bases unmatched to any gene: 10. CDR3 DNA sequence: TGTGCCAGCTCCTACGGGACAGGGGAAACTACGCAGTATTTT. Translation: CASSYGTGETTQYF. Drawing the rest from reference TRBV11-2 and TRBJ2-3, the complete variable domain is EAGVAQSPRYKIIEKRQSVAFWCNPISGHATLYWYQQILGQGPKLLIQFQNNGVVDDSQLPKDRFSAERLKGVDSTLKIQPAKLEDSAVYLCASSYGTGETTQYFGPGTRLTVL.

This clonotype showed up just a few times. V and J are TRBV4-1 and TRBJ2-2; D possibly corresponds to TRBD1 (6 bases). Germline assignment: CDR1 MGHRA and CDR2 YSYEKL. This CDR3 region has 15 residues. V lost 4 bases and J 2 bases, leaving 11 bases between the germline ends. The CDR3 protein is CASSPGQPNTGELFF. CDR3 DNA: TGCGCCAGCAGCCCAGGACAGCCTAACACCGGGGAGCTGTTTTTT.

This clonotype was recorded at least ten times. The CDR3 DNA is TGCAGTGCCAGACTAGCCAACACAGATACGCAGTATTTT. Protein product: CSARLANTDTQYF. The chain carries TRBV20-1 and TRBJ2-3; 7 bases line up with TRBD2. CDR1 and CDR2 (germline): DFQATT, SNEGSKA (reference sequence). V lost 6 bases to trimming and J lost 2 bases; unmatched junction nucleotides: 5. The CDR3 sequence is 13 residues long.

This clonotype was seen a handful of times. The chain has TRBV20-1 and TRBJ2-1; 8 bases line up with TRBD1. The CDR3 totals 16 residues. Trimming cost V 6 bases and J 3 bases; bases outside gene matches: 13. Germline lookup yields CDR1 DFQATT and CDR2 SNEGSKA (reference sequence). The CDR3 coding sequence is TGCAGTGCCGGCCGACCGGACAGGGAAAACTACAATGAGCAGTTCTTC. Amino acid sequence: CSAGRPDRENYNEQFF.

This clonotype has just a few counts. V usage is TRBV19 and J usage is TRBJ2-2; 7 bases fit TRBD1. The germline V gene encodes CDR1 LNHDA and CDR2 SQIVND (reference sequence). Trimming took 8 bases from V and 3 from J; bases not matched to a gene: 9. This CDR3 region has 15 residues. The CDR3 coding sequence is TGTGCCAGTGGAATGAACAGGGGATACACCGGGGAGCTGTTTTTT. Protein sequence: CASGMNRGYTGELFF.

The chain uses TRBV20-1 and TRBJ2-2; D gene unclear. The CDR3 runs to 12 residues. The V end was cut by 6 bases, the J end by 5 bases, with 10 bases between. Germline-derived CDR1 and CDR2 are DFQATT and SNEGSKA (reference sequence). CDR3 coding DNA: TGCAGTGCCCAACCAACTACCGGGGAGCTGTTTTTT. This codes for CSAQPTTGELFF.

This clonotype was detected a few times. The rearrangement uses TRBV2 and TRBJ2-3; D possibly corresponds to TRBD2 (6 bases). CDR3 length: 14 amino acids. V shed 3 bases and J shed 3 bases, with 10 bases lying between them. Per the germline V gene, CDR1 is SNHLY and CDR2 is FYNNEI. DNA for the CDR3: TGTGCCAGCAGTGACGGGAGAGGGACAGATACGCAGTATTTT. This translates into CASSDGRGTDTQYF.

This clonotype was detected a few times. V usage is TRBV29-1 and J usage is TRBJ2-1; 11 nucleotides line up with TRBD1. Germline lookup yields CDR1 SQVTM and CDR2 ANQGSEA. The ends lost 5 bases at V and 7 bases at J; junction bases unmatched: 4. This CDR3 is built from 13 residues. The CDR3 protein is CSVPGTGGNEQFF. CDR3 coding DNA: TGCAGCGTTCCCGGGACAGGGGGGAATGAGCAGTTCTTC.

In this sample, this clonotype turned up a few times. J is TRBJ2-1 and V is TRBV18; 8 bases are a match to TRBD2. Germline lookup yields CDR1 KGHSH and CDR2 LQKENI. After removal of 2 bases from V and 2 bases from J, the junction contained 5 bases not matched to a gene. The CDR3 covers 16 residues. CDR3 protein: CASSPKMREAYNEQFF. For the CDR3, the DNA is TGTGCCAGCTCACCAAAGATGCGGGAGGCCTACAATGAGCAGTTCTTC.

Only a few counts were recorded for this clonotype. The rearrangement uses TRBV4-3 and TRBJ2-3; the match to TRBD2 covers 10 bases. This CDR3 is 17 amino acids long. CDR1 and CDR2 (germline): LGHNA, YSLEER. V was pared by 0 bases and J by 8 bases, with 11 bases of the junction left unmatched. CDR3 residues: CASSQESSSGGAGTQYF. The CDR3 nucleotides are TGCGCCAGCAGCCAAGAATCCTCAAGCGGGGGGGCCGGTACGCAGTATTTT.

The chain uses TRBV28 and TRBJ2-2; TRBD1 matches at 7 bases. This CDR3 has 14 amino acids. Looked up from germline, CDR1 is MDHEN and CDR2 is SYDVKM. V was pared by 7 bases and J by 4 bases, with 6 bases of the junction left unmatched. In DNA, the CDR3 is TGTGCCAGCATCCCGGGACAGACCACCGGGGAGCTGTTTTTT. This sequence encodes CASIPGQTTGELFF.

The V call is TRBV20-1, the J call TRBJ1-5, with D maybe TRBD1 (5 bases). This CDR3 has 13 residues. V was trimmed by 3 bases and J by 6 bases, leaving 12 bases between them. The germline CDR1 and CDR2 sequences are DFQATT and SNEGSKA (reference sequence). The CDR3 loop reads CSASVRVGQPQHF. The CDR3 DNA follows: TGCAGTGCTAGCGTCAGGGTTGGTCAGCCCCAGCATTTT.

This clonotype was detected many times. The rearrangement joins TRBV11-2 to TRBJ2-3; 9 bases fit TRBD2. V trimming: 3 bases; J trimming: 4 bases; junction bases outside the gene matches: 2. Per germline, CDR1 SGHAT and CDR2 FQNNGV. This CDR3 has 14 amino acids. The CDR3 sequence is CASSLGLAPDTQYF. DNA of the CDR3: TGTGCCAGCAGCTTGGGACTAGCCCCAGATACGCAGTATTTT.

The V gene is TRBV5-1, the J gene TRBJ2-5; D may be TRBD2 (6 bases). The CDR3 covers 14 residues. Germline assignment: CDR1 SGHRS and CDR2 YFSETQ. Trimming left V 5 bases short and J 3 bases short, with 14 bases between. The CDR3 DNA is TGCGCCAGCAGGGCTACCGGGACTGAAGAGACCCAGTACTTC. Amino acids: CASRATGTEETQYF.

The table lists this clonotype with many counts. The chain carries TRBV7-9 and TRBJ1-1; D gene uncertain. Germline lookup yields CDR1 SEHNR and CDR2 FQNEAQ (reference sequence). The CDR3 length is 13 residues. V was trimmed by 5 bases and J by 6 bases, leaving 13 bases between them. The CDR3 spells CASSGTSGPEAFF. Written as DNA, the CDR3 is TGTGCCAGCAGCGGAACCAGTGGACCTGAAGCTTTCTTT.

V and J are TRBV12-3 or TRBV12-4 and TRBJ2-7; D is undetermined. The CDR3 has 14 amino acids. V was trimmed by 5 bases and J by 0 bases, leaving 11 bases between them. The CDR3 coding sequence is TGTGCCAGCAGTCTCCGGGCGAGCTCCTACGAGCAGTACTTC. It is translated as CASSLRASSYEQYF.

This chain links TRBV6-6 with TRBJ2-3; D is ambiguous. The CDR3 consists of 12 residues. Germline V gene lookup returns CDR1 MNHNY and CDR2 SVGAGI (reference sequence). V lost 4 bases to trimming and J lost 7 bases, with 9 bases between them. CDR3 DNA: TGTGCCAGCAGTTCGAGCTGGAATACGCAGTATTTT. It specifies CASSSSWNTQYF.